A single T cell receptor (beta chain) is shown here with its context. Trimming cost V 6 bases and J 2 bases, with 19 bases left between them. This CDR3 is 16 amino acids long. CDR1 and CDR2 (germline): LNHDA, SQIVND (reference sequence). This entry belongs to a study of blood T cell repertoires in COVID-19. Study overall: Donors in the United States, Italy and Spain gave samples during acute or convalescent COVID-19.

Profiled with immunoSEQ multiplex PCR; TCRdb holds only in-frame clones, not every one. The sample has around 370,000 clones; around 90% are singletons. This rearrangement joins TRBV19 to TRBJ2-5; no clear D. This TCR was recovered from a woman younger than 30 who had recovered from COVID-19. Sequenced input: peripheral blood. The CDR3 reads CASSLMGPTSQETQYF. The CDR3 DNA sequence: TGTGCCAGTAGCCTCATGGGCCCAACCTCTCAAGAGACCCAGTACTTC.